This TCR beta chain was identified during a study of blood T cell repertoires in COVID-19. Turning to the study itself: The United States, Italy and Spain were the sources of the acute and convalescent COVID-19 samples.

The V end lost 5 bases, the J end lost 5 bases, and 10 bases lay between the germline ends. The CDR3 is 12 amino acids. Germline-derived CDR1 and CDR2 are SGHNT and YYREEE (reference sequence). Original methodology: The authors estimated nucleated cell counts from reference gene primer amplification. Repertoires were generated with immunoSEQ multiplex PCR, while TCRdb's copy carries only in-frame clones and drops some. That table gives V, J and clone size, and the DNA gave D and trimming. Seen here are approximately 290,000 clones, approximately 89% observed once, and the top ten hold over 8.5%. The sequenced sample was peripheral blood. This chain links TRBV5-4 with TRBJ1-2, with D possibly TRBD1 on 5 matching bases. The TCR originated in a woman in her 30s with COVID-19, enrolled during active disease. The CDR3 DNA is TGTGCCAGCAGGGGGCAGCTTTATGGCTACACCTTC. Its protein product is CASRGQLYGYTF.